Each of the 13 T cell receptor beta chains below was sequenced from the same sample in a study of beta chain features in type 1 diabetes. All of the isolated RNA was reverse transcribed, so expressed TCRB transcripts were sequenced. TCRdb's copy holds only in-frame clones and misses some; the assay was immunoSEQ multiplex PCR. The sample carries 200,000 to 300,000 clones, around an eighth recorded once. The specimen was naive CD4+ T cells from blood. These TCRs come from a woman aged 40-49 years in good health.

Only one count was recorded for this clone. The chain links TRBV27 to TRBJ2-5; 9 positions agree with TRBD1. The germline CDR1 and CDR2 sequences are MNHEY and SMNVEV (reference sequence). The CDR3 is 15 residues long. The ends lost 0 bases at V and 5 bases at J; junction bases unmatched: 4. The CDR3 region has the DNA TGTGCCAGCAGTTTATCTTTGGGGACAGGGGAGACCCAGTACTTC. Protein: CASSLSLGTGETQYF.

This clone was detected only a few times. The chain carries TRBV6-6 and TRBJ1-2; 12 nucleotides agree with TRBD1. The germline V gene has CDR1 MNHNY and CDR2 SVGAGI (reference sequence). The CDR3 runs to 15 residues. The V gene end was trimmed by 7 bases and the J gene end by 12 bases; junction bases not matched to a gene: 15. CDR3 in DNA: TGTGCCAGCAATATGCCGGGACAGGGGGCACCTCATCACACCTTC. Translated, it gives CASNMPGQGAPHHTF.

This rearrangement joins TRBV29-1 to TRBJ1-2; TRBD1 agrees at 8 bases. V shed 8 bases and J 4 bases; nucleotides not matched to a gene: 6. This CDR3 has 12 residues. CDR1 is SQVTM and CDR2 is ANQGSEA in the germline V gene. Here the CDR3 reads CSSRTGPYGYTF. The CDR3 DNA sequence: TGCAGCTCCAGGACAGGGCCCTATGGCTACACCTTC.

This clone was recorded a few times. The gene calls are TRBV5-4 and TRBJ2-2; D is unclear. CDR3 length: 14 amino acids. Deletions cut 5 bases from V and 1 base from J, with 9 bases between. CDR1 is SGHNT, CDR2 YYREEE, per germline (reference sequence). CDR3 sequence reads: CASSFTGNTGELFF. In DNA form, the CDR3 reads TGTGCCAGCAGTTTCACGGGGAACACCGGGGAGCTGTTTTTT.

This clone has a count of ten or more. This chain uses TRBV29-1 with TRBJ1-2; a possible D gene is TRBD1 (5 bases). Germline lookup yields CDR1 SQVTM and CDR2 ANQGSEA. Trimming stripped 5 bases from V and 2 bases from J, with 9 bases between. The CDR3 runs to 12 residues. The CDR3 loop is CSVREGNYGYTF. The CDR3 DNA follows: TGCAGCGTTCGGGAGGGGAACTATGGCTACACCTTC.

This clone came up a few times. The chain carries TRBV7-9 and TRBJ2-5; 7 bases map to TRBD2. The CDR3 totals 14 residues. Germline V gene lookup returns CDR1 SEHNR and CDR2 FQNEAQ (reference sequence). Trimming removed 5 bases from V and 3 bases from J; junction bases left unmatched: 6. CDR3 amino acids: CASSQRLAEETQYF. DNA of the CDR3: TGTGCCAGCAGCCAACGGCTAGCGGAAGAGACCCAGTACTTC.

The V gene is TRBV7-2, the J gene TRBJ1-5; D is undetermined. Per germline, CDR1 SGHTA and CDR2 FQGNSA. Trimming cost V 4 bases and J 6 bases, with 7 bases left between them. The CDR3 loop spans 12 amino acids. The CDR3 DNA is TGTGCCAGCAGCTCAGGTGTTCAGCCCCAGCATTTT. Translating it yields CASSSGVQPQHF.

The V gene is TRBV6-5, the J gene TRBJ1-4; D gene ambiguous. Germline assignment: CDR1 MNHEY and CDR2 SVGAGI. The CDR3 consists of 15 residues. V lost 6 bases to trimming and J lost 8 bases, with 19 bases between them. This CDR3 is CASRPVGGLREKLFF. As DNA, the CDR3 is TGTGCCAGCAGACCTGTTGGCGGGCTTCGGGAAAAACTGTTTTTT.

V and J are TRBV30 and TRBJ1-2; D unresolved. V lost 7 bases and J 5 bases, leaving 20 bases between the germline ends. Germline CDR1 GTSNPN, CDR2 SVGIG (reference sequence). CDR3 length equals 14 residues. The CDR3 DNA reads TGTGCCTTGGTATGTAGGAGGCAGTCTTATGGCTACACCTTC. Its protein product is CALVCRRQSYGYTF.

This clone was counted only a few times. V is TRBV18 and J is TRBJ1-1; the match to TRBD1 covers 7 bases. Germline V lookup: CDR1 KGHSH, CDR2 LQKENI. V was pared by 2 bases and J by 11 bases, with 14 bases of the junction left unmatched. This CDR3 is built from 15 residues. The DNA of the CDR3 is TGTGCCAGCTCACCAACGACCAACGACAGGGCGGCGGCTTTCTTT. Translation gives CASSPTTNDRAAAFF.

This clone has a single count. J is TRBJ1-5 and V is TRBV19, with D unclear. CDR3 size: 13 residues. The germline V gene has CDR1 LNHDA and CDR2 SQIVND (reference sequence). Trimming removed 3 bases from V and 6 bases from J, with 9 bases in between. DNA for the CDR3: TGTGCCAGTAGTATCCCCCCTACTCAGCCCCAGCATTTT. Its translation is CASSIPPTQPQHF.

A few counts support this clone. This sequence joins TRBV6-1 and TRBJ2-2, with a weak D call TRBD1 (5 bases). CDR1 is MNHNS and CDR2 is SASEGT in the germline V gene. The CDR3 is 15 amino acids. V lost 0 bases, J lost 6 bases, and 11 bases lay in between. For the CDR3, the DNA is TGTGCCAGCAGTGAAGCAGCCAGGGTGTCCGGGGAGCTGTTTTTT. Translating it yields CASSEAARVSGELFF.

This clone has a handful of counts. The V gene is TRBV18, the J gene TRBJ1-1; D perhaps matches TRBD1 (6 bases). CDR1 is KGHSH, CDR2 LQKENI, per germline. V gave up 3 bases and J gave up 4 bases, with 12 bases separating them. The CDR3 is 14 amino acids. The CDR3 region is CASSPMEGGTEAFF. The CDR3 DNA sequence: TGTGCCAGCTCACCCATGGAAGGGGGCACTGAAGCTTTCTTT.